Listed below are T cell receptor beta chains from one sample, sequenced in a study of HIV-infected children after antiretroviral therapy interruption. MiXCR, run by TCRdb on the 3' RACE reads, gives a single entry per CDR3 protein. Altogether roughly 46,000 distinct CDR3 sequences are present, more than 3.5% being singletons, with the ten largest covering almost 0.7%. This specimen consisted of CD45RA+ CD4+ T cells from PBMCs, pooled from several time points, obtained from a donor given antiretroviral therapy, either interrupted or continuous. Receptors originate from a pool of human donors with HIV. CDR3s include the opening cysteine and the closing phenylalanine or tryptophan. A D gene is named only where the DNA matches it firmly. Part of the rows lack a size; the others show once, few, many or a class for expanded clones.

v_gene	d_gene	j_gene	abundance	CDR3aa	CDR3nt
TRBV9	TRBD1	TRBJ1-2	many	CASSVAVTGYENYGYTF	TGTGCCAGCAGCGTAGCTGTGACAGGGTACGAAAACTATGGCTACACCTTC
TRBV3-1	TRBD2	TRBJ2-5	many	CASSQELAGGQETQYF	TGTGCCAGCAGCCAGGAACTAGCGGGGGGGCAAGAGACCCAGTACTTC
TRBV7-8	-	TRBJ1-2	many	CASSLGGGYGYTF	TGTGCCAGCAGCTTAGGGGGAGGCTATGGCTACACCTTC
TRBV5-1	-	TRBJ2-3	-	CASSLDEVKQYF	TGCGCCAGCAGCTTGGATGAGGTTAAGCAGTATTTT
TRBV2	-	TRBJ1-5	many	CASSPGPAENQPQHF	TGTGCCAGCTCTCCGGGACCCGCTGAAAATCAGCCCCAGCATTTT
TRBV4-1	-	TRBJ2-1	many	CASSVRDSFFQSSYNEQFF	TGCGCCAGCAGCGTACGGGACTCCTTTTTCCAAAGCTCCTACAATGAGCAGTTCTTC
TRBV5-5	-	TRBJ1-2	many	CASSLVPGNYGYTF	TGTGCCAGCAGCTTGGTTCCGGGTAACTATGGCTACACCTTC
TRBV20-1	TRBD1	TRBJ1-1	few	CSARQGSNTEAFF	TGCAGTGCTCGACAGGGGTCGAACACTGAAGCTTTCTTT
TRBV7-9	-	TRBJ1-1	many	CASSFPPGATEAFF	TGTGCCAGCAGCTTTCCCCCGGGCGCCACTGAAGCTTTCTTT
TRBV29-1	-	TRBJ1-2	many	CSVGTVYGYTF	TGCAGCGTTGGGACAGTCTATGGCTACACCTTC
TRBV12-3/TRBV12-4	-	TRBJ2-3	many	CASSLSHTQYF	TGTGCCAGCAGTTTATCACATACGCAGTATTTT
TRBV5-6	-	TRBJ1-5	many	CASSLIQGFNQPQHF	TGTGCCAGCAGCCTGATACAGGGATTCAATCAGCCCCAGCATTTT
TRBV20-1	-	TRBJ2-3	many	CSASGAGTLDTQYF	TGCAGTGCTAGCGGGGCAGGGACCTTGGATACGCAGTATTTT
TRBV19	-	TRBJ1-5	many	CASSIIYTGYNQPQHF	TGTGCCAGTAGTATAATCTATACAGGCTACAATCAGCCCCAGCATTTT
TRBV5-1	-	TRBJ2-1	medium-sized	CASSLEGEQFF	TGCGCCAGCAGCCTGGAAGGTGAGCAGTTCTTC
TRBV2	-	TRBJ2-7	many	CASEKGNYEQYF	TGTGCCAGCGAGAAAGGGAACTACGAGCAGTACTTC
TRBV6-1	-	TRBJ1-1	few	CASSENYGHLVGAFF	TGTGCCAGCAGTGAAAATTATGGGCACCTTGTCGGAGCTTTCTTT
TRBV2	-	TRBJ2-7	many	CASSVVRAYEQYF	TGTGCCAGCAGTGTGGTCCGGGCCTACGAGCAGTACTTC
TRBV10-2	TRBD1	TRBJ2-3	many	CASTRTGGIDTQYF	TGCGCCAGCACCCGGACAGGGGGCATAGATACGCAGTATTTT
TRBV3-1	-	TRBJ1-1	many	CASSQAGPGARAFF	TGTGCCAGCAGCCAAGCGGGTCCGGGGGCGCGCGCTTTCTTT
TRBV19	-	TRBJ1-5	many	CASSRGARGNQPQHF	TGTGCCAGTAGTCGCGGGGCCAGGGGAAATCAGCCCCAGCATTTT
TRBV5-6	TRBD1	TRBJ1-6	medium-sized	CASSRPGQGGSPLHF	TGTGCCAGCAGCCGCCCGGGACAGGGAGGATCACCCCTCCACTTT
TRBV20-1	TRBD1	TRBJ2-2	many	CSARVGTVSTGELFF	TGCAGTGCTCGAGTAGGGACAGTTTCCACCGGGGAGCTGTTTTTT
TRBV4-2	TRBD1	TRBJ1-1	many	CASRADRAIQLNTEAFF	TGTGCCAGCAGGGCCGACAGGGCTATTCAGCTGAACACTGAAGCTTTCTTT
TRBV20-1	-	TRBJ1-4	many	CSARLLSPPLEKLFF	TGCAGTGCTAGATTGCTGAGCCCACCGTTGGAAAAACTGTTTTTT
TRBV28	-	TRBJ2-7	few	CASSLLVRDYEQYF	TGTGCCAGCAGTTTATTAGTCAGGGACTACGAGCAGTACTTC
TRBV20-1	-	TRBJ2-7	many	CSGKGTYEQYF	TGCAGTGGAAAGGGAACCTACGAGCAGTACTTC
TRBV18	-	TRBJ1-6	many	CASQPSVESPLHF	TGTGCCAGCCAGCCAAGTGTAGAGTCACCCCTCCACTTT
TRBV28	TRBD1	TRBJ1-6	many	CASNRAITGVSYNSPLHF	TGTGCCAGCAATAGAGCCATTACAGGGGTCAGCTATAATTCACCCCTCCACTTT
TRBV20-1	-	TRBJ1-6	many	CSASGTSYSPLHF	TGCAGTGCTAGCGGAACCAGCTACTCACCCCTCCACTTT
TRBV19	-	TRBJ2-7	many	CASRPTASSYEQYF	TGTGCCAGTAGGCCCACGGCCAGCTCCTACGAGCAGTACTTC
TRBV5-1	-	TRBJ1-1	many	CASSLGGPDTEAFF	TGCGCCAGCAGCTTGGGAGGGCCTGACACTGAAGCTTTCTTT
TRBV20-1	TRBD1	TRBJ2-7	many	CSANPGQGGYEQYF	TGCAGTGCTAACCCTGGACAGGGTGGGTACGAGCAGTACTTC
TRBV3-1	-	TRBJ1-1	many	CASSQVGHLNTEAFF	TGTGCCAGCAGCCAAGTCGGCCATTTGAACACTGAAGCTTTCTTT
TRBV12-5	-	TRBJ2-7	many	CASGPTIEGSSYEQYF	TGTGCTAGTGGTCCCACCATAGAGGGTTCCTCCTACGAGCAGTACTTC
TRBV2	-	TRBJ1-1	-	CASSRAEAFF	TGTGCCAGCAGTCGAGCTGAAGCTTTCTTT
TRBV30	-	TRBJ1-1	few	CAWSKIGDTEAFF	TGTGCCTGGAGTAAGATAGGGGACACTGAAGCTTTCTTT
TRBV19	-	TRBJ2-7	-	CALALGDEQYF	TGTGCCCTCGCCCTAGGGGACGAGCAGTACTTC
TRBV7-2	-	TRBJ1-2	many	CASSSQARALHMGGWGYTF	TGTGCCAGCAGCTCCCAAGCACGGGCGCTCCATATGGGAGGCTGGGGCTACACCTTC
TRBV6-5	TRBD1	TRBJ2-2	many	CASSDRGPGTGELFF	TGTGCCAGCAGCGACAGGGGTCCAGGCACCGGGGAGCTGTTTTTT
TRBV14	TRBD2	TRBJ2-1	many	CASSQSLAGGREQFF	TGTGCCAGCAGCCAAAGTCTAGCGGGGGGGCGAGAGCAGTTCTTC